These T cell receptor beta chains were read from a single sample in a study of CD4+ T cells in melanoma. The method was immunoSEQ multiplex PCR; TCRdb's version includes in-frame clones alone and lacks a portion of them. The sample consists of 45,000 or so clones, roughly nine tenths of them appearing once. Sequencing was carried out using peripheral blood. These receptors were obtained from a human donor with melanoma. Both conserved end residues are trimmed from each CDR3.

V: TRBV2; length: 14; CDR3: ASNPGGVYSNQPQH
V: TRBV7-2; length: 10; CDR3: ASSLYGSEAF
V: TRBV4-1; length: 11; CDR3: ASSQLGGDTQY
V: TRBV5-6; length: 15; CDR3: ASRVWTSGGAADTQY
V: TRBV12-1; length: 12; CDR3: ASSSPDTNSPLH
V: TRBV19; length: 14; CDR3: ASSIPGTSLNTEAF
V: TRBV5-6; length: 14; CDR3: ASSSLGGFTNSPLH
V: TRBV19; length: 15; CDR3: ATPMGTHSISNQPQH
V: TRBV5-1; length: 14; CDR3: ASSSTSGGTQETQY
V: TRBV9; length: 16; CDR3: ASSAMKGTGTNTGELF
V: TRBV19; length: 15; CDR3: ASSIGLGTGSNQPQH
V: TRBV6-4; length: 13; CDR3: ASSESGQGYNEQF
V: TRBV9; length: 13; CDR3: ASSVASGGYNEQF
V: TRBV4-1; length: 12; CDR3: ASSLTGGTYEQY
V: TRBV7-3; length: 13; CDR3: ASSFPESSYNEQF
V: TRBV9; length: 14; CDR3: ASSESAGVGTDTQY
V: TRBV29-1; length: 11; CDR3: SGGVLLTGELF